The clone carrying this T cell receptor (beta chain) was seen only once. This entry belongs to a study of technical replicates of blood from several donors. Germline loops: CDR1 SGHNT, CDR2 YENEEA. CDR3 size: 20 residues. After removal of 5 bases from V and 0 bases from J, the junction contained 18 bases not matched to a gene. The assay was immunoSEQ multiplex PCR, and TCRdb's table has in-frame clones only and misses some. The table records about 70,000 clones, around 96% of them present only once. The chain is built from TRBV11-3 and TRBJ1-4; 7 nucleotides match TRBD1. Sequencing was carried out using T cells isolated from PBMCs. The origin of this receptor is a human donor in good health. The CDR3 sequence: CASSQRLTGAFIATNEKLFF. CDR3 nucleotides: TGTGCCAGCAGCCAACGGTTAACAGGGGCCTTTATCGCAACTAATGAAAAACTGTTTTTT.